These T cell receptor beta chains were read from a single sample in a study of T cell responses to AZD1222 COVID-19 vaccine. The assay was immunoSEQ multiplex PCR, and TCRdb's table has in-frame clones only and misses some. Altogether 120,000 or so clones are present, 85% to 90% being singletons, with the ten largest covering less than 30%. The sequenced sample was peripheral blood, obtained on day 0 of AZD1222 vaccination. The receptor source for this set is an adult in good health. The CDR3 runs from the conserved cysteine through the conserved F or W. Fields, in order: J gene, D gene, V gene, clone size, CDR3 protein, CDR3 DNA. D genes are given only for firm matches. The size field is filled for only some rows; it gives once, few, many or a size class.

j_call: TRBJ1-5; d_call: NA; v_call: TRBV19; clone_size: few; cdr3_aa: CATAAASNQPQHF; cdr3_nt: TGTGCCACCGCGGCTGCTAGCAATCAGCCCCAGCATTTT
j_call: TRBJ1-1; d_call: NA; v_call: TRBV9; clone_size: NA; cdr3_aa: CASSVAGANTEAFF; cdr3_nt: TGTGCCAGCAGCGTAGCGGGGGCGAACACTGAAGCTTTCTTT
j_call: TRBJ1-6; d_call: NA; v_call: TRBV3-1/TRBV3-2; clone_size: NA; cdr3_aa: CASSQGGVEQNSPLHF; cdr3_nt: TGTGCCAGCAGCCAAGGAGGGGTGGAACAAAATTCACCCCTCCACTTT
j_call: TRBJ1-2; d_call: NA; v_call: TRBV7-9; clone_size: NA; cdr3_aa: CASSLEGRGYGYTF; cdr3_nt: TGTGCCAGCAGCTTAGAAGGCAGGGGCTATGGCTACACCTTC
j_call: TRBJ1-5; d_call: NA; v_call: TRBV2; clone_size: once; cdr3_aa: CASSQEGLGNQPQHF; cdr3_nt: TGTGCCAGCAGTCAAGAGGGGCTCGGCAATCAGCCCCAGCATTTT
j_call: TRBJ1-1; d_call: NA; v_call: TRBV29-1; clone_size: NA; cdr3_aa: CSERGSMNTEAFF; cdr3_nt: TGCAGCGAACGAGGCAGCATGAACACTGAAGCTTTCTTT
j_call: TRBJ2-7; d_call: TRBD1; v_call: TRBV6-5; clone_size: once; cdr3_aa: CASSSDRTGTSYEQYF; cdr3_nt: TGTGCCAGCAGTTCCGACAGGACAGGGACCTCCTACGAGCAGTACTTC
j_call: TRBJ1-1; d_call: TRBD1; v_call: TRBV5-1; clone_size: NA; cdr3_aa: CASSLLGQGDTEAFF; cdr3_nt: TGCGCCAGCAGCTTGTTAGGGCAGGGGGATACTGAAGCTTTCTTT
j_call: TRBJ1-1; d_call: NA; v_call: TRBV4-1; clone_size: NA; cdr3_aa: CASRGEMNTEAFF; cdr3_nt: TGCGCCAGCAGGGGGGAGATGAACACTGAAGCTTTCTTT
j_call: TRBJ2-2; d_call: NA; v_call: TRBV5-1; clone_size: once; cdr3_aa: CASSLGPGTGELFF; cdr3_nt: TGCGCCAGCAGCTTGGGGCCGGGGACCGGGGAGCTGTTTTTT
j_call: TRBJ1-2; d_call: NA; v_call: TRBV7-9; clone_size: few; cdr3_aa: CASSREAYGYTF; cdr3_nt: TGTGCCAGCAGCCGTGAAGCCTATGGCTACACCTTC
j_call: TRBJ1-1; d_call: NA; v_call: TRBV6-5; clone_size: NA; cdr3_aa: CASSYSRVPTEAFF; cdr3_nt: TGTGCCAGCAGTTACTCTCGAGTACCCACTGAAGCTTTCTTT
j_call: TRBJ2-2; d_call: TRBD1; v_call: TRBV7-2; clone_size: NA; cdr3_aa: CASSRGQGGNTGELFF; cdr3_nt: TGTGCCAGCAGTCGAGGACAGGGGGGTAACACCGGGGAGCTGTTTTTT
j_call: TRBJ1-3; d_call: NA; v_call: TRBV29-1; clone_size: once; cdr3_aa: CSVGAGGGAGNTIYF; cdr3_nt: TGCAGCGTTGGGGCCGGAGGAGGGGCTGGAAACACCATATATTTT
j_call: TRBJ1-3; d_call: NA; v_call: TRBV6-2/TRBV6-3; clone_size: NA; cdr3_aa: CASSYFGGNTIYF; cdr3_nt: TGTGCCAGCAGTTACTTCGGGGGAAACACCATATATTTT
j_call: TRBJ2-2; d_call: TRBD1; v_call: TRBV27; clone_size: NA; cdr3_aa: CASSSPGTGGSTGELFF; cdr3_nt: TGTGCCAGCAGTTCTCCCGGGACAGGGGGATCGACCGGGGAGCTGTTTTTT
j_call: TRBJ1-2; d_call: NA; v_call: TRBV5-1; clone_size: once; cdr3_aa: CASSQEGALYGYTF; cdr3_nt: TGCGCCAGCAGCCAGGAAGGGGCCCTCTATGGCTACACCTTC
j_call: TRBJ2-1; d_call: TRBD2; v_call: TRBV7-9; clone_size: NA; cdr3_aa: CASSLGASGNNEQFF; cdr3_nt: TGTGCCAGCAGCTTAGGGGCTAGCGGGAACAATGAGCAGTTCTTC
j_call: TRBJ1-1; d_call: NA; v_call: TRBV10-3; clone_size: NA; cdr3_aa: CAISESRTNTEAFF; cdr3_nt: TGTGCCATCAGTGAGTCGAGGACGAACACTGAAGCTTTCTTT
j_call: TRBJ2-4; d_call: TRBD2; v_call: TRBV10-3; clone_size: NA; cdr3_aa: CAISELSGKAQYF; cdr3_nt: TGTGCCATCAGTGAGCTCAGCGGGAAGGCTCAGTACTTC
j_call: TRBJ2-1; d_call: NA; v_call: TRBV9; clone_size: NA; cdr3_aa: CASSAGTTYNEQFF; cdr3_nt: TGTGCCAGCAGCGCCGGAACCACCTACAATGAGCAGTTCTTC
j_call: TRBJ2-4; d_call: NA; v_call: TRBV4-2; clone_size: NA; cdr3_aa: CASSQRVGDGAKNIQYF; cdr3_nt: TGTGCCAGCAGCCAACGTGTCGGGGATGGAGCCAAAAACATTCAGTACTTC
j_call: TRBJ2-7; d_call: TRBD2; v_call: TRBV20-1; clone_size: NA; cdr3_aa: CSASGTSGYEQYF; cdr3_nt: TGCAGTGCTAGTGGAACTAGCGGCTACGAGCAGTACTTC
j_call: TRBJ2-3; d_call: NA; v_call: TRBV27; clone_size: NA; cdr3_aa: CASSPQGGSRTDTQYF; cdr3_nt: TGTGCCAGCAGCCCTCAGGGGGGTTCACGCACAGATACGCAGTATTTT
j_call: TRBJ1-1; d_call: NA; v_call: TRBV21-1; clone_size: NA; cdr3_aa: CASSIPRTGSTEAFF; cdr3_nt: TGTGCCAGCAGCATCCCTCGGACAGGGTCCACTGAAGCTTTCTTT
j_call: TRBJ1-5; d_call: TRBD1; v_call: TRBV19; clone_size: NA; cdr3_aa: CASSTTGARQPQHF; cdr3_nt: TGTGCCAGTAGTACCACAGGGGCCCGGCAGCCCCAGCATTTT
j_call: TRBJ1-4; d_call: NA; v_call: TRBV12-3/TRBV12-4; clone_size: NA; cdr3_aa: CASRRYREKLFF; cdr3_nt: TGTGCCAGCAGACGCTACAGGGAAAAACTGTTTTTT
j_call: TRBJ2-3; d_call: TRBD1; v_call: TRBV5-1; clone_size: NA; cdr3_aa: CASSLVQGAGTQYF; cdr3_nt: TGCGCCAGCAGCTTGGTTCAGGGGGCGGGTACGCAGTATTTT
j_call: TRBJ2-7; d_call: TRBD1; v_call: TRBV18; clone_size: NA; cdr3_aa: CASSPRTGALEEQYF; cdr3_nt: TGTGCCAGCTCACCACGGACAGGGGCGCTGGAAGAGCAGTACTTC
j_call: TRBJ2-2; d_call: NA; v_call: TRBV10-3; clone_size: few; cdr3_aa: CAISESRGGELFF; cdr3_nt: TGTGCCATCAGTGAGTCGAGGGGCGGGGAGCTGTTTTTT
j_call: TRBJ2-3; d_call: TRBD2; v_call: TRBV13; clone_size: NA; cdr3_aa: CASSDRLAGVEGAQYF; cdr3_nt: TGTGCCAGCAGTGATAGACTAGCGGGGGTGGAAGGTGCGCAGTATTTT
j_call: TRBJ1-1; d_call: NA; v_call: TRBV5-1; clone_size: once; cdr3_aa: CASSLRGANTEAFF; cdr3_nt: TGCGCCAGCAGCTTGCGGGGCGCGAACACTGAAGCTTTCTTT